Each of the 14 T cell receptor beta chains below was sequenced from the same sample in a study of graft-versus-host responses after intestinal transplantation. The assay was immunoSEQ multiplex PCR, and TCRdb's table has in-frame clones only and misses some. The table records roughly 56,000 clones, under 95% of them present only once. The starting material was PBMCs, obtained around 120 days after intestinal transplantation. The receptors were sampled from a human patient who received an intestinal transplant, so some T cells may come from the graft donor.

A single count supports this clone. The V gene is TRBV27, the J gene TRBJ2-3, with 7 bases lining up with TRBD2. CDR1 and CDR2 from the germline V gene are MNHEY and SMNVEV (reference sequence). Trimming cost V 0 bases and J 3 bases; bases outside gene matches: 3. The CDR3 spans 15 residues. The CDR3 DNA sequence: TGTGCCAGCAGTTTATCGACAGCGGGAACAGATACGCAGTATTTT. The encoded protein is CASSLSTAGTDTQYF.

The chain's CDR3 is CATRRGRKETQYF. DNA of the CDR3: TGTGCCACCCGCAGGGGGCGAAAGGAGACCCAGTACTTC. The J gene is TRBJ2-5, the V gene TRBV10-3; 8 bases fit TRBD1. In germline, CDR1 is ENHRY, CDR2 SYGVKD. Losses at the gene ends were 10 bases for V and 5 bases for J; bases not matched to a gene: 9. This CDR3 is 13 amino acids long.

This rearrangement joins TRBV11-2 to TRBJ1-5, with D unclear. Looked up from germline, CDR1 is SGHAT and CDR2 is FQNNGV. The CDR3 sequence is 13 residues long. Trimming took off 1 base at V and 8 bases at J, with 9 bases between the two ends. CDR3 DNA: TGTGCCAGCAGCTTAGGTCCCGCTGAGCCCCAGCATTTT. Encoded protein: CASSLGPAEPQHF.

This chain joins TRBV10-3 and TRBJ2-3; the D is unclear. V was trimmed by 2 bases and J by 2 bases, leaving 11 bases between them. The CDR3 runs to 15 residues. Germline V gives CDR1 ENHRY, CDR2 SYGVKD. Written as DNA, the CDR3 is TGTGCCATCAGTGAGCCGGACGAGCTCACAGATACGCAGTATTTT. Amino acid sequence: CAISEPDELTDTQYF.

The CDR3 sequence is CASRIRGNSPLHF. Here the CDR3 DNA reads TGTGCCAGCAGGATTCGGGGCAATTCACCCCTCCACTTT. The chain employs TRBV7-9 and TRBJ1-6; D is perhaps TRBD1 (5 bases). This CDR3 has 13 residues. The ends were cut back, 6 bases at V and 7 bases at J, with 10 bases in the middle. Per germline, CDR1 SEHNR and CDR2 FQNEAQ (reference sequence).

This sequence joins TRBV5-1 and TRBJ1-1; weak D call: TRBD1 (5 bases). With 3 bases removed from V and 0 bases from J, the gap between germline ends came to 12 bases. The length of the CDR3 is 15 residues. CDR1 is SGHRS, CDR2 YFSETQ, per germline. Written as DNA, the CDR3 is TGCGCCAGCAGCTACGAGGGACCGTTGAACACTGAAGCTTTCTTT. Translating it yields CASSYEGPLNTEAFF.

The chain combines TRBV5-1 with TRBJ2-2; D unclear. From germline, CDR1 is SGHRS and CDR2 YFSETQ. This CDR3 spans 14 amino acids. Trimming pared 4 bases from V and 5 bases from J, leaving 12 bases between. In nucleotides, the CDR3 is TGCGCCAGCAGCCCGAGTTCCCGTACCGGGGAGCTGTTTTTT. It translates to CASSPSSRTGELFF.

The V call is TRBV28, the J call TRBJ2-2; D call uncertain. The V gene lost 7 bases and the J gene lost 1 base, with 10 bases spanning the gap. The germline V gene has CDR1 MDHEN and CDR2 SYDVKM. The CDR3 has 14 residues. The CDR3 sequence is CASIVGKNTGELFF. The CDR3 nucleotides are TGTGCCAGCATCGTGGGAAAGAACACCGGGGAGCTGTTTTTT.

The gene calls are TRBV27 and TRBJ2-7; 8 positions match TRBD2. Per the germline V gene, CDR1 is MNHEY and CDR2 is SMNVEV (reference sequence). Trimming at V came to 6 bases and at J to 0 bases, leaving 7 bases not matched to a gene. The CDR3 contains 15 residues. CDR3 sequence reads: CASSRLAQYSYEQYF. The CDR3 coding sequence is TGTGCCAGCAGCCGACTAGCGCAATACTCCTACGAGCAGTACTTC.

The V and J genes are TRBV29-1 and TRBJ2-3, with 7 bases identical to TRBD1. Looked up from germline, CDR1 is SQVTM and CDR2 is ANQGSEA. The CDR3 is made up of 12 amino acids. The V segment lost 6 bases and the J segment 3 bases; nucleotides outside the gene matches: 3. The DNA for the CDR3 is TGCAGCGTGTACAGGGGAACAGATACGCAGTATTTT. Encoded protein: CSVYRGTDTQYF.

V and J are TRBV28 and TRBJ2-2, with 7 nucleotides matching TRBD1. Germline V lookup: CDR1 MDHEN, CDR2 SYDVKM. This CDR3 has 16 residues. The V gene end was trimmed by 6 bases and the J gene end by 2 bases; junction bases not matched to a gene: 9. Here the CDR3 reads CASRTGTVFNTGELFF. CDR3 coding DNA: TGTGCCAGCAGGACCGGGACAGTCTTTAACACCGGGGAGCTGTTTTTT.

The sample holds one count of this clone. The CDR3 here is CASSPTSPLLAGPNNEQFF. The CDR3 region has the DNA TGTGCCAGTAGTCCTACCTCCCCCCTTCTAGCGGGACCGAACAATGAGCAGTTCTTC. This chain uses TRBV19 with TRBJ2-1; 9 bases fit TRBD2. Germline CDR1 LNHDA, CDR2 SQIVND (reference sequence). V was pared by 5 bases and J by 5 bases, with 19 bases of the junction left unmatched. CDR3 length: 19 residues.

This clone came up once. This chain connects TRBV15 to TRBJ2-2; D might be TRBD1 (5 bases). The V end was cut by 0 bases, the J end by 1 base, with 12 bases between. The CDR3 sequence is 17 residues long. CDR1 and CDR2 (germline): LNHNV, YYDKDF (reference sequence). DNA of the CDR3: TGTGCCACCAGCAGAGATAGGGGCAGTGTGAACACCGGGGAGCTGTTTTTT. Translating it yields CATSRDRGSVNTGELFF.

The CDR3 spells CASSRREVGDNEQFF. Written as DNA, the CDR3 is TGCGCCAGCAGCCGTCGTGAGGTTGGTGACAATGAGCAGTTCTTC. The chain employs TRBV4-1 and TRBJ2-1; D uncertain. Germline V CDR1 and CDR2: MGHRA, YSYEKL. V was clipped by 4 bases and J by 5 bases, with 15 bases between them. This CDR3 comprises 15 residues.